This T cell receptor beta chain was sequenced in a study of beta chain features in type 1 diabetes. Worth noting for this clone: Its antigen is not known.

Overall study findings and caveats: In these data, an HLA type influence on TCRB rearrangement remained unresolved. Researchers report that Type 1 diabetes patients had moderately but significantly shorter TCRB CDR3s across all four CD4+ subsets.

CDR1 and CDR2 (germline): MNHEY, SVGAGI. CDR3 size: 15 residues. Trimming cost V 4 bases and J 2 bases, with 13 bases left between them. Isolated RNA was reverse transcribed in full, so expressed TCRB transcripts were sequenced. This table comes from immunoSEQ multiplex PCR, and its TCRdb copy is limited to in-frame clones, with some not included. The table includes 150,000 to 200,000 clones, 7.8% detected once. J is TRBJ2-3 and V is TRBV6-5, with D possibly TRBD1 on 6 matching bases. The receptor was isolated from a middle-aged woman with type 1 diabetes. Sequencing was done on a sample of central memory CD4+ T cells from blood. The CDR3 loop is CASSSRTVDTDTQYF. CDR3 nucleotide sequence: TGTGCCAGCAGTTCCCGGACAGTAGACACAGATACGCAGTATTTT.